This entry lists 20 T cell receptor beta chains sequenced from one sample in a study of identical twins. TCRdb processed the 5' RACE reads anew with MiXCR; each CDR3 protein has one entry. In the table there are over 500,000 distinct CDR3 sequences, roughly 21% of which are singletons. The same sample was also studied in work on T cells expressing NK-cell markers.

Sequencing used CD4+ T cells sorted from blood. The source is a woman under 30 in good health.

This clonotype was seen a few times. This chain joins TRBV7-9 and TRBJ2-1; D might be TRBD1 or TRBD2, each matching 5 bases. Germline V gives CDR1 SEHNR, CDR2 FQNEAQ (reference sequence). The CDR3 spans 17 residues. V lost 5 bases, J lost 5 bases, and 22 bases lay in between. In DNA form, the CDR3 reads TGTGCCAGCAGCCCGAAACCTGGTGGGGGAGTACACAATGAGCAGTTCTTC. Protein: CASSPKPGGGVHNEQFF. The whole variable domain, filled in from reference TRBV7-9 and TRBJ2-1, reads DTGVSQNPRHKITKRGQNVTFRCDPISEHNRLYWYRQTLGQGPEFLTYFQNEAQLEKSRLLSDRFSAERPKGSFSTLEIQRTEQGDSAMYLCASSPKPGGGVHNEQFFGPGTRLTVL.

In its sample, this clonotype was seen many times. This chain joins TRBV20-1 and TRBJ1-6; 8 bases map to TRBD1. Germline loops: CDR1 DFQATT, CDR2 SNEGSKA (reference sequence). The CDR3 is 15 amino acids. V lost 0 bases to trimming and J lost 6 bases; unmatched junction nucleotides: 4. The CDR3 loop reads CSARDSGQGNSPLHF. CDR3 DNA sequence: TGCAGTGCTAGAGATTCAGGACAGGGTAATTCACCCCTCCACTTT.

CDR3 in amino acids: CSAFSGKNNEQFF. CDR3 DNA sequence: TGCAGTGCTTTTAGCGGGAAGAACAATGAGCAGTTCTTC. The chain recombines TRBV20-1 with TRBJ2-1; 8 bases map to TRBD2. The CDR3 extends over 13 amino acids. After removal of 5 bases from V and 5 bases from J, the junction contained 5 bases not matched to a gene. Germline assignment: CDR1 DFQATT and CDR2 SNEGSKA (reference sequence).

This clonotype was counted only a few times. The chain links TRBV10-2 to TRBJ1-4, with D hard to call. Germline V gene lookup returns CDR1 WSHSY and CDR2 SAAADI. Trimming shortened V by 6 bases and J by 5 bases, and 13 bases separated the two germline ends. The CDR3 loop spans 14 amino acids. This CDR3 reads CASRGLEGNEKLFF. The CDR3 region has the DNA TGCGCCAGCAGGGGTCTTGAGGGAAATGAAAAACTGTTTTTT.

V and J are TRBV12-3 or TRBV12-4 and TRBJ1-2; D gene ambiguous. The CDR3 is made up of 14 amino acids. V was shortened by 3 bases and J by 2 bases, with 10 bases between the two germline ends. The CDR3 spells CASSFSYRNYGYTF. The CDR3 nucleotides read TGTGCCAGCAGTTTCTCCTACAGAAACTATGGCTACACCTTC.

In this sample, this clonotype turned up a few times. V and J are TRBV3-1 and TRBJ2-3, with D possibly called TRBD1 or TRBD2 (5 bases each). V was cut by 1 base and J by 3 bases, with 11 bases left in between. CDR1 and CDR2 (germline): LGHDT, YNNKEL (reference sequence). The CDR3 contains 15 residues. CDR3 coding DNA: TGTGCCAGCAGCCAAGCTGATTGGGGGACAGATACGCAGTATTTT. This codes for CASSQADWGTDTQYF.

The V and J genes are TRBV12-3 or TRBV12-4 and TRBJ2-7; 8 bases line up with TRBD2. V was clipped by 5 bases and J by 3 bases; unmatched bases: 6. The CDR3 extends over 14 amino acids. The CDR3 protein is CASSPTSGLYEQYF. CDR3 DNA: TGTGCCAGCAGTCCTACTAGCGGACTCTACGAGCAGTACTTC.

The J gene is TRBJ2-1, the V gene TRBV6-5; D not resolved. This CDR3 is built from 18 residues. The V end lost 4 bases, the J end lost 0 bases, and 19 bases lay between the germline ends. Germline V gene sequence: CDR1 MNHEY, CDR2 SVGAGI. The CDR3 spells CASSSRWTSVNSYNEQFF. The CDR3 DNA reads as TGTGCCAGCAGTTCAAGATGGACGAGTGTCAACTCCTACAATGAGCAGTTCTTC.

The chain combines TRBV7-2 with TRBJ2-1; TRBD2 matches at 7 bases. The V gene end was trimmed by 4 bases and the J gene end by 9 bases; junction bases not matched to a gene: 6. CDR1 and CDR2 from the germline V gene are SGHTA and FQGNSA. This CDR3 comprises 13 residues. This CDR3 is CASSSLGGGEQFF. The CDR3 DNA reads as TGTGCCAGCAGCTCACTTGGGGGGGGTGAGCAGTTCTTC.

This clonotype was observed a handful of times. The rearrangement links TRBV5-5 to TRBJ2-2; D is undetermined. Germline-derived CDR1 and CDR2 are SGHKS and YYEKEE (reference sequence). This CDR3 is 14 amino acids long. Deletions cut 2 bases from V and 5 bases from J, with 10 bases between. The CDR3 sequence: CASSFFSETGELFF. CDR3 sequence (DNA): TGTGCCAGCAGCTTCTTTTCGGAAACCGGGGAGCTGTTTTTT.

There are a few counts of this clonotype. The CDR3 sequence is CATRPGWGTDTQYF. The DNA for the CDR3 is TGTGCCACCAGACCAGGGTGGGGCACAGATACGCAGTATTTT. The chain has TRBV6-1 and TRBJ2-3, with D perhaps TRBD1 (5 bases). This CDR3 comprises 14 residues. CDR1 is MNHNS, CDR2 SASEGT, per germline. V shed 10 bases and J shed 1 base, with 15 bases lying between them.

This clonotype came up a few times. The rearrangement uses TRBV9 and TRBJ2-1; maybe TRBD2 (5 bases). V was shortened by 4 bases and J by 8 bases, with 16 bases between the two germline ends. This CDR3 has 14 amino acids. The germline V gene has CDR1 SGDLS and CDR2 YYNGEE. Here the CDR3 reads CASSLTNGVHEQFF. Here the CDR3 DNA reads TGTGCCAGCAGCCTTACTAACGGGGTCCATGAGCAGTTCTTC.

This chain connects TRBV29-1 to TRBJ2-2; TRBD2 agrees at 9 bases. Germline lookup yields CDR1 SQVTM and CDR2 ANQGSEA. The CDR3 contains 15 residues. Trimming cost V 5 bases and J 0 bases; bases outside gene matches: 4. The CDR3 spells CSVSTSGPNTGELFF. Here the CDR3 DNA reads TGCAGCGTTTCTACTAGCGGGCCGAACACCGGGGAGCTGTTTTTT.

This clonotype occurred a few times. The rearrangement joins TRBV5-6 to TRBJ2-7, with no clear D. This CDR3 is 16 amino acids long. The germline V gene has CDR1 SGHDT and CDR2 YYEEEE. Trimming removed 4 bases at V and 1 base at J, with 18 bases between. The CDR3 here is CASSPDRVLLSYEQYF. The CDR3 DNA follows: TGTGCCAGCAGCCCGGACCGGGTTCTCCTATCCTACGAGCAGTACTTC.

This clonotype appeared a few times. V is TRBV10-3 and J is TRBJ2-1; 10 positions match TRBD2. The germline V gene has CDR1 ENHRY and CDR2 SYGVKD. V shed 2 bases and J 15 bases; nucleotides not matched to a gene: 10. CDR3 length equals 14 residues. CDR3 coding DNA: TGTGCCATCAGTGAGACTAGCGGGGCACCACACCTGTTCTTC. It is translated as CAISETSGAPHLFF.

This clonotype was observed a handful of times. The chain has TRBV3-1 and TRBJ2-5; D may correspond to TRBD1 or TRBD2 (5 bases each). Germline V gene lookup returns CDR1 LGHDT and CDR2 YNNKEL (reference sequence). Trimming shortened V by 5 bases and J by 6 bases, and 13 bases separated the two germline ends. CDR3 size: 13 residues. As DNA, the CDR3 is TGTGCCAGCAGCTCAGGGAGAGTCAAGACCCAGTACTTC. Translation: CASSSGRVKTQYF.

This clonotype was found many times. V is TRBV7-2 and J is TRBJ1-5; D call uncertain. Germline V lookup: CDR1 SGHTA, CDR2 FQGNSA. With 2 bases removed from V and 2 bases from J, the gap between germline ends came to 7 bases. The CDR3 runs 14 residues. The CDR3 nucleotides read TGTGCCAGCAGCTTAACTGGGCGCAATCAGCCCCAGCATTTT. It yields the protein CASSLTGRNQPQHF.

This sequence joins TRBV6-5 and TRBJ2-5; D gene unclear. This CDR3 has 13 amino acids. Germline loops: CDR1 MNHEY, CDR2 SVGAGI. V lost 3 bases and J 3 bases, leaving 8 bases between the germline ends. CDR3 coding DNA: TGTGCCAGCAGTTATAGAAGAGAAGAGACCCAGTACTTC. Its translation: CASSYRREETQYF.

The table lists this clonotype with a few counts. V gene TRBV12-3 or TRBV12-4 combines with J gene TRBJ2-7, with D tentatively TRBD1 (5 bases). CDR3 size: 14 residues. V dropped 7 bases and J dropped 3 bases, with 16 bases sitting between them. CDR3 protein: CASTKRNQGYEQYF. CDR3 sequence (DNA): TGTGCCAGCACCAAAAGGAACCAGGGCTACGAGCAGTACTTC.

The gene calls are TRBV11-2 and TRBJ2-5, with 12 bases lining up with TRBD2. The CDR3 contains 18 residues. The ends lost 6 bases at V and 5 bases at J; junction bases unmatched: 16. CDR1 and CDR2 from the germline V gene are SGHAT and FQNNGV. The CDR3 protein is CASSSLTSGGAITETQYF. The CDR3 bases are TGTGCCAGCAGTTCCCTGACTAGCGGGGGCGCGATTACGGAGACCCAGTACTTC.